The 30 T cell receptor beta chains in this list originate from one sample, sequenced in a study of beta chain features in type 1 diabetes. Findings of the study overall: Type 1 diabetes patients had moderately but significantly shorter TCRB CDR3s in all four CD4+ subsets.

Every bit of the isolated RNA underwent reverse transcription, so sequencing read expressed TCRB transcripts. Generated by immunoSEQ multiplex PCR, the TCRdb table keeps only in-frame clones and is missing some. In the table there are a few hundred thousand clones, roughly a tenth of which are singletons. Antigen specificity for these receptors is unknown. Sequencing was done on a sample of central memory CD4+ T cells from blood. Receptors originate from a man aged 25-40 years with type 1 diabetes.

The chain employs TRBV7-2 and TRBJ1-2; D is undetermined. V lost 1 base, J lost 3 bases, and 6 bases lay in between. Germline V CDR1 and CDR2: SGHTA, FQGNSA. The CDR3 has 13 amino acids. The CDR3 DNA is TGTGCCAGCAGCTTAGTCGTAGACTATGGCTACACCTTC. Translating it yields CASSLVVDYGYTF.

V is TRBV10-3 and J is TRBJ2-2; D is unresolved. Deletions cut 5 bases from V and 0 bases from J, with 7 bases between. This CDR3 has 14 residues. CDR1 is ENHRY and CDR2 is SYGVKD in the germline V gene. The CDR3 region is CAISPPSNTGELFF. The CDR3 DNA follows: TGTGCCATCAGTCCCCCCTCGAACACCGGGGAGCTGTTTTTT.

There are a few counts of this clone. Relative to the germline gene, one junction end is altered; a read error may explain this. The chain employs TRBV5-6 and TRBJ2-3; maybe TRBD1 (6 bases). The germline CDR1 and CDR2 sequences are SGHDT and YYEEEE. The CDR3 runs to 16 residues. This CDR3 reads CASTLLTGGGADTQYF. CDR3 DNA sequence: TGTGCCAGCACCTTGCTGACTGGGGGCGGCGCAGATACGCAGTATTTT.

This clone appeared a few times. The genes are TRBV10-3 and TRBJ2-3; D possibly corresponds to TRBD1 (5 bases). CDR1 ENHRY and CDR2 SYGVKD come from the germline V gene. Trimming stripped 1 base from V and 0 bases from J, with 8 bases between. The CDR3 is 15 residues long. CDR3 residues: CAISELAGSTDTQYF. The DNA of the CDR3 is TGTGCCATCAGTGAGTTGGCAGGGAGCACAGATACGCAGTATTTT.

The rearrangement uses TRBV6-1 and TRBJ1-2; 8 bases are shared with TRBD1. Germline CDR1 MNHNS, CDR2 SASEGT. The length of the CDR3 is 14 residues. V dropped 6 bases and J dropped 2; count of bases not matched to a gene: 5. The CDR3 loop is CASRWTGSNYGYTF. CDR3 nucleotide sequence: TGTGCCAGCAGATGGACAGGGTCAAACTATGGCTACACCTTC.

The sample holds a few counts of this clone. V is TRBV29-1 and J is TRBJ2-1; the match to TRBD2 covers 12 bases. Germline values: CDR1 SQVTM, CDR2 ANQGSEA. The CDR3 is made up of 12 amino acids. V gave up 5 bases and J gave up 8 bases; unmatched junction bases: 1. This CDR3 is CSVRLAGDEQFF. In DNA form, the CDR3 reads TGCAGCGTTAGACTAGCGGGAGATGAGCAGTTCTTC.

In this sample, this clone turned up once. One junction end disagrees with the germline gene, perhaps due to a read error. This chain connects TRBV11-2 to TRBJ2-2, with 8 bases lining up with TRBD1. Germline-derived CDR1 and CDR2 are SGHAT and FQNNGV. The CDR3 contains 16 residues. The CDR3: CASSFPTTGATGELFF. In DNA, the CDR3 is TGTGCCAGCAGCTTCCCCACGACAGGGGCTACCGGGGAGCTGTTCTTT.

This sequence joins TRBV18 and TRBJ1-1, with D uncertain. The CDR3 covers 16 residues. The V end lost 0 bases, the J end lost 0 bases, and 11 bases lay between the germline ends. From germline, CDR1 is KGHSH and CDR2 LQKENI. The CDR3 DNA sequence: TGTGCCAGCTCACCACCGGGATACCGCATGAACACTGAAGCTTTCTTT. Protein sequence: CASSPPGYRMNTEAFF. Combining the CDR3 with reference TRBV18 and TRBJ1-1 gives the whole variable domain NAGVMQNPRHLVRRRGQEARLRCSPMKGHSHVYWYRQLPEEGLKFMVYLQKENIIDESGMPKERFSAEFPKEGPSILRIQQVVRGDSAAYFCASSPPGYRMNTEAFFGQGTRLTVV.

This clone occurred a few times. This chain uses TRBV7-3 with TRBJ1-2, with D possibly TRBD1 on 6 matching bases. Germline CDR1 reads SGHTA; CDR2 reads FQGTGA. CDR3 length: 15 amino acids. Trimming stripped 4 bases from V and 0 bases from J, with 12 bases between. CDR3 in amino acids: CASSSTGTANYGYTF. CDR3 coding DNA: TGTGCCAGCAGCTCTACAGGGACGGCTAACTATGGCTACACCTTC.

This clone was seen a handful of times. The V gene is TRBV6-6, the J gene TRBJ2-7; 10 bases map to TRBD1. The ends lost 6 bases at V and 3 bases at J; junction bases unmatched: 5. This CDR3 has 14 residues. The germline gives CDR1 MNHNY, CDR2 SVGAGI (reference sequence). CDR3 in DNA: TGTGCCAGCAGGTCGGGACAGGGGTACTACGAGCAGTACTTC. Protein: CASRSGQGYYEQYF.

The chain uses TRBV2 and TRBJ2-5; 9 bases are a match to TRBD1. This CDR3 has 14 amino acids. V shed 4 bases, J shed 2 bases, and the junction held 2 bases outside the gene matches. Germline V gene lookup returns CDR1 SNHLY and CDR2 FYNNEI. Here the CDR3 DNA reads TGTGCCAGCAGTGCACAGGGGGCGCAAGAGACCCAGTACTTC. This encodes CASSAQGAQETQYF.

The rearrangement joins TRBV7-2 to TRBJ2-1; 8 nucleotides line up with TRBD2. The ends lost 1 base at V and 7 bases at J; junction bases unmatched: 9. Germline assignment: CDR1 SGHTA and CDR2 FQGNSA. The CDR3 has 16 amino acids. The CDR3 reads CASSLDLGAGVNEQFF. As DNA, the CDR3 is TGTGCCAGCAGCTTAGATCTCGGAGCGGGAGTGAATGAGCAGTTCTTC.

This clone was counted a few times. The gene calls are TRBV7-2 and TRBJ1-1; no reliable D call. Germline assignment: CDR1 SGHTA and CDR2 FQGNSA. V was clipped by 2 bases and J by 6 bases, with 10 bases between them. This CDR3 is built from 13 residues. The DNA of the CDR3 is TGTGCCAGCAGCTTAATCTGGGAAGCTGAAGCTTTCTTT. It is translated as CASSLIWEAEAFF.

The chain links TRBV5-1 to TRBJ1-1; 11 bases agree with TRBD1. The CDR3 length is 15 residues. J gave up 7 bases and V 6 bases, and 11 bases lay outside the gene matches. Looked up from germline, CDR1 is SGHRS and CDR2 is YFSETQ. CDR3 amino acids: CASTDRTGGVGEAFF. CDR3 bases: TGCGCCAGCACAGACCGGACAGGGGGCGTCGGTGAAGCTTTCTTT.

This clone was recorded many times. The chain is built from TRBV27 and TRBJ2-6, with 10 positions matching TRBD1. The CDR3 runs 17 residues. The J segment lost 1 base and the V segment lost 3 bases, leaving 3 bases of the junction unmatched. Looked up from germline, CDR1 is MNHEY and CDR2 is SMNVEV (reference sequence). CDR3 residues: CASSFWTGGSGANVLTF. CDR3 nucleotides: TGTGCCAGCAGTTTCTGGACAGGGGGATCTGGGGCCAACGTCCTGACTTTC.

There are a few counts of this clone. V and J are TRBV6-6 and TRBJ2-2, with D tentatively TRBD1 (7 bases). Trimming removed 2 bases at V and 4 bases at J, with 11 bases between. This CDR3 region has 15 residues. The V gene's germline CDR1 is MNHNY and CDR2 SVGAGI (reference sequence). The CDR3, as DNA: TGTGCCAGCAGTTACAACAGGGGAGGCACCGGGGAGCTGTTTTTT. This codes for CASSYNRGGTGELFF.

This clone was counted between two and nine times. The chain uses TRBV4-2 and TRBJ2-7; 7 bases line up with TRBD2. Trimming took 0 bases from V and 0 from J; bases not matched to a gene: 2. From germline, CDR1 is LGHNA and CDR2 YNFKEQ. The CDR3 is 15 residues long. CDR3 in DNA: TGTGCCAGCAGCCAAGAGCTAGCGGACTCCTACGAGCAGTACTTC. Its translation is CASSQELADSYEQYF.

In its sample, this clone was seen once. The chain recombines TRBV7-8 with TRBJ1-5; D is unclear. This CDR3 region has 13 residues. Trimming took off 2 bases at V and 8 bases at J, with 10 bases between the two ends. In germline, CDR1 is SGHVS, CDR2 FQNEAQ. The CDR3 bases are TGTGCCAGCAGCTTATCGTTGGGAGAGCCCCAGCATTTT. Amino acid sequence: CASSLSLGEPQHF.

This clone was detected only a few times. Other nucleotide sequences in the sample specify the same CDR3. This chain joins TRBV18 and TRBJ2-7; D is tentatively TRBD1 or TRBD2 (6 bases each). CDR1 and CDR2 (germline): KGHSH, LQKENI. The CDR3 has 14 amino acids. Trimming removed 2 bases from V and 7 bases from J, with 15 bases in between. The CDR3 DNA follows: TGTGCCAGCTCACCAGGGGATGGGGGGCGAGAGCAGTACTTC. This translates into CASSPGDGGREQYF.

The chain employs TRBV5-4 and TRBJ2-2, with TRBD2 matching 7 bases. Germline CDR1 and CDR2: SGHNT and YYREEE (reference sequence). The CDR3 spans 16 residues. V was pared by 1 base and J by 5 bases, with 8 bases of the junction left unmatched. This CDR3 reads CASSLPGRMSTGELFF. The CDR3 DNA is TGTGCCAGCAGCTTGCCCGGGAGGATGAGTACCGGGGAGCTGTTTTTT.

At least ten counts were recorded for this clone. The CDR3 nucleotides read TGTGCCAGCAGCGGGGAGGGGCCCGAGCAGTACTTC. Its translation: CASSGEGPEQYF. The chain is built from TRBV2 and TRBJ2-7; 7 nucleotides match TRBD2. Germline values: CDR1 SNHLY, CDR2 FYNNEI. The CDR3 has 12 amino acids. V dropped 6 bases and J dropped 6; count of bases not matched to a gene: 5.

The sample holds a few counts of this clone. This chain joins TRBV4-3 and TRBJ2-1, with 10 bases matching TRBD2. Looked up from germline, CDR1 is LGHNA and CDR2 is YSLEER. The CDR3 covers 18 residues. V lost 0 bases to trimming and J lost 3 bases; unmatched junction nucleotides: 8. The CDR3 sequence is CASSQDKAGGGFYNEQFF. CDR3 DNA sequence: TGCGCCAGCAGCCAAGATAAAGCGGGAGGGGGGTTCTACAATGAGCAGTTCTTC.

The rearrangement uses TRBV4-1 and TRBJ2-7; 7 bases match TRBD2. After removal of 3 bases from V and 6 bases from J, the junction contained 17 bases not matched to a gene. Germline CDR1 reads MGHRA; CDR2 reads YSYEKL. The CDR3 is 17 residues long. The CDR3 loop is CASSQGGLGFEIPEQYF. In DNA form, the CDR3 reads TGCGCCAGCAGCCAGGGAGGGTTAGGTTTCGAGATCCCCGAGCAGTACTTC.

This clone was observed a few times. The chain combines TRBV28 with TRBJ2-4; 11 positions agree with TRBD1. Germline assignment: CDR1 MDHEN and CDR2 SYDVKM. The CDR3 is made up of 13 amino acids. Unmatched junction bases numbered 4, after V lost 6 bases and J lost 9 bases. The CDR3, as DNA: TGTGCCAGCAGGGGGACAGGGGGGATCATTCAGTACTTC. Translating it yields CASRGTGGIIQYF.

This clone has only a few counts. The genes are TRBV7-9 and TRBJ2-7; D is possibly TRBD1 (5 bases). CDR3 length: 11 residues. V lost 5 bases and J lost 6, with 8 bases in between. Germline-derived CDR1 and CDR2 are SEHNR and FQNEAQ (reference sequence). CDR3 protein: CASSRTGEQYF. DNA for the CDR3: TGTGCCAGCAGCCGTACAGGCGAGCAGTACTTC.

The chain recombines TRBV27 with TRBJ1-5, with 8 bases matching TRBD1. CDR3 length: 16 residues. Trimming cost V 5 bases and J 2 bases; bases outside gene matches: 8. Germline values: CDR1 MNHEY, CDR2 SMNVEV (reference sequence). CDR3 bases: TGTGCCAGCAGTGGCCTACAGGGGGTGGGCAATCAGCCCCAGCATTTT. It is translated as CASSGLQGVGNQPQHF.

This clone was seen only a few times. The V call is TRBV5-6, the J call TRBJ2-2; no reliable D call. The germline gives CDR1 SGHDT, CDR2 YYEEEE. Trimming pared 1 base from V and 2 bases from J, leaving 9 bases between. This CDR3 region has 15 residues. The chain's CDR3 is CASSLFVQNTGELFF. CDR3 nucleotides: TGTGCCAGCAGCTTGTTTGTACAAAACACCGGGGAGCTGTTTTTT.

The V call is TRBV6-5, the J call TRBJ2-7, with 8 bases that match TRBD1. CDR3 length: 12 residues. Germline lookup yields CDR1 MNHEY and CDR2 SVGAGI. J was trimmed by 4 bases and V by 6 bases; bases with no gene match: 2. CDR3 protein: CASRGQGYEQYF. CDR3 coding DNA: TGTGCCAGCAGAGGACAGGGTTACGAGCAGTACTTC.

This clone showed up just a few times. This rearrangement joins TRBV14 to TRBJ2-5; no definite D call. The closer fit of TRBJ2-7 to the DNA end suggests the J call may be wrong. CDR1 and CDR2 (germline): SGHDN, FVKESK. The CDR3 runs to 12 residues. CDR3 residues: CASSHLDYEQYF. In DNA form, the CDR3 reads TGTGCCAGCAGCCACTTAGACTACGAGCAGTACTTC.

This clone showed up just a few times. The chain has TRBV7-9 and TRBJ1-5, with a tentative D call TRBD1 (6 bases). Trimming cost V 6 bases and J 4 bases, with 10 bases left between them. This CDR3 contains 13 residues. Germline V gene data show CDR1 as SEHNR and CDR2 as FQNEAQ (reference sequence). The CDR3 bases are TGTGCCAGCAGAGGACAGCCTAATCAGCCCCAGCATTTT. Its translation: CASRGQPNQPQHF.